This T cell receptor (beta chain) was sequenced during a study of T cells after yellow fever vaccination. Unmatched junction bases numbered 9, after V lost 2 bases and J lost 0 bases. Germline V lookup: CDR1 SGHRS, CDR2 YFSETQ. This CDR3 has 18 amino acids. This clonotype was recorded a few times. Its antigen remains unidentified. TCRdb re-derived calls from the 5' RACE reads in MiXCR, one entry per CDR3 protein. The sample holds 300,000 to 400,000 distinct CDR3 sequences, around 13% seen once. Study-level results: Weaker, the secondary response peaked sooner, at day 5 versus 15. Most clones from primary vaccination were detected again post-booster (about 95% CD4, around 88% CD8).

The rearrangement links TRBV5-1 to TRBJ2-3; 10 nucleotides match TRBD2. The material was CD4+ T cells sorted from PBMCs, obtained 15 days after the yellow fever booster vaccination. The sequence came from a man aged 18-30 years who received the YFV17D yellow fever vaccine. CDR3 sequence (DNA): TGCGCCAGCAGCTTCTCTAGCGGGGGCCATCCTAGCACAGATACGCAGTATTTT. Amino acids: CASSFSSGGHPSTDTQYF.